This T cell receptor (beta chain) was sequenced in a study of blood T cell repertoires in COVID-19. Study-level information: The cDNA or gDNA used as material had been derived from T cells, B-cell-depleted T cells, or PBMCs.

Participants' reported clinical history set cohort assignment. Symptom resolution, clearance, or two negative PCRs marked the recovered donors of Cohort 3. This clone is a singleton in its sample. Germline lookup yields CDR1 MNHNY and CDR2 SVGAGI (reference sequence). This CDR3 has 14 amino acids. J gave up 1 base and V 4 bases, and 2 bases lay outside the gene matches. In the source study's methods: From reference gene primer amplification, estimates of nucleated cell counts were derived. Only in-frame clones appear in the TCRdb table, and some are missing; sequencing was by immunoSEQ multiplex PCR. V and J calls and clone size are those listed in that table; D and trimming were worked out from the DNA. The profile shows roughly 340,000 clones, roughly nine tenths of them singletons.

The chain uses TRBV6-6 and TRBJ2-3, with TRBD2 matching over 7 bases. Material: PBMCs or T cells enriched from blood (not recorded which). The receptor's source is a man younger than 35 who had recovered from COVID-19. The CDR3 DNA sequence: TGTGCCAGCAGTTCGCTAGCGGGCACAGATACGCAGTATTTT. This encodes CASSSLAGTDTQYF.